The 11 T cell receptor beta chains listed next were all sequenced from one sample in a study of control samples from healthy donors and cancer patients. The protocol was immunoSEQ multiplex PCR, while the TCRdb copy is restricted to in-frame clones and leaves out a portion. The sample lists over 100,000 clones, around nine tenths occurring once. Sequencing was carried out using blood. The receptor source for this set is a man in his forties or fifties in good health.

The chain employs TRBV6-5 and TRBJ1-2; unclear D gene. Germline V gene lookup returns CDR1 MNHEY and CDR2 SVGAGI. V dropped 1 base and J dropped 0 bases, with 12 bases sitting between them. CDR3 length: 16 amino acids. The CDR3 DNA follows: TGTGCCAGCAGTTACTTGGAGGGATGGGCTAACTATGGCTACACCTTC. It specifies CASSYLEGWANYGYTF.

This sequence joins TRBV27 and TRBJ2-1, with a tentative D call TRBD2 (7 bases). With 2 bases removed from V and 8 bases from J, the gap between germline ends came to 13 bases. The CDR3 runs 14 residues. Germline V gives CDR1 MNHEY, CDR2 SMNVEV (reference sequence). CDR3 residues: CASSLRGAGDEQFF. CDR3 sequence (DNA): TGTGCCAGCAGTTTACGGGGGGCCGGGGATGAGCAGTTCTTC.

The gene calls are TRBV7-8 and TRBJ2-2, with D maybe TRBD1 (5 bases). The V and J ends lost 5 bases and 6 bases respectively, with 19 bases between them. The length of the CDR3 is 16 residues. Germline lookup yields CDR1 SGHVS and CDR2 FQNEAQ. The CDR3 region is CASSDGFWGEAGELFF. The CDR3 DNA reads TGTGCCAGCAGCGACGGTTTTTGGGGCGAGGCCGGGGAGCTGTTTTTT.

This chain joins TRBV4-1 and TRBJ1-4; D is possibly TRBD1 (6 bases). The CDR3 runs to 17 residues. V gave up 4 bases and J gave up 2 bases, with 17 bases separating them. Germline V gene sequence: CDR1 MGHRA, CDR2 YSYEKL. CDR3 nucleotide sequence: TGCGCCAGCAGCCGAGACCCAGTAGGACAGACTAATGAAAAACTGTTTTTT. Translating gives CASSRDPVGQTNEKLFF.

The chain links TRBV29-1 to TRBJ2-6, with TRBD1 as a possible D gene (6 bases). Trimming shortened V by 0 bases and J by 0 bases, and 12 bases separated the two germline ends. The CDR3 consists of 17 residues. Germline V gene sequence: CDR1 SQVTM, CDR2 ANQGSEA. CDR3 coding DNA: TGCAGCGTTGAAGAACGGACAGTTTCCTCTGGGGCCAACGTCCTGACTTTC. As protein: CSVEERTVSSGANVLTF. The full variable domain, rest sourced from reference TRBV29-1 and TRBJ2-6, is SAVISQKPSRDICQRGTSLTIQCQVDSQVTMMFWYRQQPGQSLTLIATANQGSEATYESGFVIDKFPISRPNLTFSTLTVSNMSPEDSSIYLCSVEERTVSSGANVLTFGAGSRLTVL.

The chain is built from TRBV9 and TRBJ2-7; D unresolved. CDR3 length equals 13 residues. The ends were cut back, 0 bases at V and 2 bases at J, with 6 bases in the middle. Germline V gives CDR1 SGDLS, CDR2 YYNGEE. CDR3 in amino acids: CASSVGDPYEQYF. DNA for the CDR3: TGTGCCAGCAGCGTAGGAGATCCCTACGAGCAGTACTTC. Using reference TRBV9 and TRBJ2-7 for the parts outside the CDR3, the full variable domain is DSGVTQTPKHLITATGQRVTLRCSPRSGDLSVYWYQQSLDQGLQFLIQYYNGEERAKGNILERFSAQQFPDLHSELNLSSLELGDSALYFCASSVGDPYEQYFGPGTRLTVT.

The CDR3 DNA reads as TGTGCCAGCAGTAAAACAGCTGGGGAGCAGTACTTC. Translating it yields CASSKTAGEQYF. The chain has TRBV2 and TRBJ2-7; D is ambiguous. CDR3 length: 12 amino acids. CDR1 and CDR2 from the germline V gene are SNHLY and FYNNEI. V lost 5 bases and J lost 7, with 12 bases in between.

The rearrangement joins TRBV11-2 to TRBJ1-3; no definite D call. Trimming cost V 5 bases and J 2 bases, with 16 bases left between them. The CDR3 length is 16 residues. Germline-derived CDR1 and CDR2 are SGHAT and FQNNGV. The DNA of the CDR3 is TGTGCCAGCAGCCCCACTTCCGGCAGGACTGGAAACACCATATATTTT. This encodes CASSPTSGRTGNTIYF.

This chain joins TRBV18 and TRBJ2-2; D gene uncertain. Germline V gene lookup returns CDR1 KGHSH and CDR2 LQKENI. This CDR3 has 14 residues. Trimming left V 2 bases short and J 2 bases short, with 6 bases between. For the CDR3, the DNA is TGTGCCAGCTCACCAAACCCTAACACCGGGGAGCTGTTTTTT. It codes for CASSPNPNTGELFF.

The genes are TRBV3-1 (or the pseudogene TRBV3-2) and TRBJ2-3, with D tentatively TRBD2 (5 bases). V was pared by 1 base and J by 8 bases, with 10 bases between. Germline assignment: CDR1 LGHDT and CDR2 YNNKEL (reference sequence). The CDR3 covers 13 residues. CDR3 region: CASSQVRGSTQYF. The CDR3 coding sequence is TGTGCCAGCAGCCAAGTTAGAGGGAGTACGCAGTATTTT.

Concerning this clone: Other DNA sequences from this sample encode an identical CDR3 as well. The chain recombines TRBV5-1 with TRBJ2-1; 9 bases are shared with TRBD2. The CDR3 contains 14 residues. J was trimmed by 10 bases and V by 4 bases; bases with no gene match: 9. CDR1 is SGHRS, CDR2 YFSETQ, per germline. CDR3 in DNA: TGCGCCAGCAGCGCGGGGGGGCAAGGGAACGAGCAGTTCTTC. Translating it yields CASSAGGQGNEQFF.